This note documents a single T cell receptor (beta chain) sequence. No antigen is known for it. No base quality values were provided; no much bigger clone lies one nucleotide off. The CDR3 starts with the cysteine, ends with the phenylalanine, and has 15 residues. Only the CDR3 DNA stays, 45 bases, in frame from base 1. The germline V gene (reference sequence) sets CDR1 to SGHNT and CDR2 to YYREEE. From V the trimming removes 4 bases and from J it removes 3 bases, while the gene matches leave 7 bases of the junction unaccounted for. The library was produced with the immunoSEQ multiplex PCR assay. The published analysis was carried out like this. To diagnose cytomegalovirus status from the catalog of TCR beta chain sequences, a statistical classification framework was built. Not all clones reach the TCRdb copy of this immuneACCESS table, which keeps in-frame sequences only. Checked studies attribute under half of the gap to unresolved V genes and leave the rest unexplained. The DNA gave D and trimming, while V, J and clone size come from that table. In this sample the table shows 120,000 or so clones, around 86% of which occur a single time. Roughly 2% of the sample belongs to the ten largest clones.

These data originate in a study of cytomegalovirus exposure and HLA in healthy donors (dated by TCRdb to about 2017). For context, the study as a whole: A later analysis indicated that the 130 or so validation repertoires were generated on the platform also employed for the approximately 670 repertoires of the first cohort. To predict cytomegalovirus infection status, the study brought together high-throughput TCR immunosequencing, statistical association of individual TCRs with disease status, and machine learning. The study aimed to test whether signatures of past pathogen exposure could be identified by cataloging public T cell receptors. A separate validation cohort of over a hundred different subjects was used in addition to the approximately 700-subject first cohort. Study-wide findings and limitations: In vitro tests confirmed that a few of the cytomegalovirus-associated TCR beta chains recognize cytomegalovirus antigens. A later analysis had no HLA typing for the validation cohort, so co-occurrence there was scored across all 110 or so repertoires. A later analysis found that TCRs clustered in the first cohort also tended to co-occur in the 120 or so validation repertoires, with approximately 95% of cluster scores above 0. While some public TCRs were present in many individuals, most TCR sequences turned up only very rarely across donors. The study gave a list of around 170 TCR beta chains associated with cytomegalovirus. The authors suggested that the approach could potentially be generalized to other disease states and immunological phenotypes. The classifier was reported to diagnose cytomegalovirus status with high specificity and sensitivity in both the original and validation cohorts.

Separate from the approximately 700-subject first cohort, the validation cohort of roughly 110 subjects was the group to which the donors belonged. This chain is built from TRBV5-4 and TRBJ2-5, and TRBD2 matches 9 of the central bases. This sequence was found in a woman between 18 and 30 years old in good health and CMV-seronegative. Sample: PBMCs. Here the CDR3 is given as CASSSLAGVKETQYF. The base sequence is TGTGCCAGCAGCAGCTTAGCGGGAGTGAAAGAGACCCAGTACTTC.